The text below deals with one T cell receptor (beta chain). This entry comes from a study of blood T cell repertoires in COVID-19. Study information: Samples came from the United States, Italy and Spain, spanning acute and convalescent COVID-19.

Authors' processing steps: By means of reference gene primer amplification, nucleated cell counts were estimated. Sequenced by immunoSEQ multiplex PCR; TCRdb stores in-frame clones only, minus some. Clonal size and the V and J genes are those of that table, whereas D and trimming came from the DNA. The repertoire consists of about 460,000 clones, with about nine tenths occurring once and the leading ten covering 6.5% to 8.5%. This CDR3 has 11 residues. The germline gives CDR1 DFQATT, CDR2 SNEGSKA (reference sequence). Trimming removed 6 bases at V and 6 bases at J, with 8 bases between. V is TRBV20-1 and J is TRBJ2-2, with D tentatively TRBD2 (5 bases). The sequence came from a woman between 55 and 75 years old who had recovered from COVID-19. Specimen: PBMCs or T cells enriched from blood (not recorded which). CDR3 protein: CSARGAGELFF. CDR3 coding DNA: TGCAGTGCCCGGGGAGCCGGGGAGCTGTTTTTT.